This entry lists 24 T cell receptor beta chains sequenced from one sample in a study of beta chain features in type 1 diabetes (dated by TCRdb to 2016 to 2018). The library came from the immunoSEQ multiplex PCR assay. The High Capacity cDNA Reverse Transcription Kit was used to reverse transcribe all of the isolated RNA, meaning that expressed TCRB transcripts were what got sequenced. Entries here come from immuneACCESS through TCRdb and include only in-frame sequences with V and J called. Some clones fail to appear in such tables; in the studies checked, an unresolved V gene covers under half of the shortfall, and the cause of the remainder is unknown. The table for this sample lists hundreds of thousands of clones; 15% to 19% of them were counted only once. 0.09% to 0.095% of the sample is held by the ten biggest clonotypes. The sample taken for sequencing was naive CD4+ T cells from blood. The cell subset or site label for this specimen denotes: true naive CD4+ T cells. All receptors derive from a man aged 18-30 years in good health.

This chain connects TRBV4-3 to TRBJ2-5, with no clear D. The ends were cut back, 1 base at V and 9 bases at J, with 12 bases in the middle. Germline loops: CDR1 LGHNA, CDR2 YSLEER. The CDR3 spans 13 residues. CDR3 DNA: TGCGCCAGCAGCCAAGGACGGAACCAGGCCCAGTACTTC. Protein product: CASSQGRNQAQYF.

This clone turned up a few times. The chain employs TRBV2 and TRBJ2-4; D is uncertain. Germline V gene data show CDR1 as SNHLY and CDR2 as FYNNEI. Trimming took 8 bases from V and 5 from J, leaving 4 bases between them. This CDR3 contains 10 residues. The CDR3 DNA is TGTGCCAGCGTCGAAAACATTCAGTACTTC. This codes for CASVENIQYF.

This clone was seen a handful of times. The CDR3 loop is CASSVASGQGPDYGYTF. The DNA for the CDR3 is TGTGCCAGCAGCGTAGCCTCTGGACAGGGGCCAGACTATGGCTACACCTTC. V usage is TRBV9 and J usage is TRBJ1-2, with 9 bases lining up with TRBD1. The trim removed 0 bases at V and 3 bases at J, leaving 9 bases unmatched. This CDR3 comprises 17 residues. The germline V gene has CDR1 SGDLS and CDR2 YYNGEE. Supplemented by reference TRBV9 and TRBJ1-2, the full variable domain reads DSGVTQTPKHLITATGQRVTLRCSPRSGDLSVYWYQQSLDQGLQFLIQYYNGEERAKGNILERFSAQQFPDLHSELNLSSLELGDSALYFCASSVASGQGPDYGYTFGSGTRLTVV.

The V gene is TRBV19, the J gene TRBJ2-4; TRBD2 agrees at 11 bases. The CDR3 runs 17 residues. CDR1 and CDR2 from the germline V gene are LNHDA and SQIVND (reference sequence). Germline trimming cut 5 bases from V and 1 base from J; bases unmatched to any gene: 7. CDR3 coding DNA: TGTGCCAGTAGTCTGAGGGGACTAGCGGACGCCAAAAACATTCAGTACTTC. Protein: CASSLRGLADAKNIQYF.

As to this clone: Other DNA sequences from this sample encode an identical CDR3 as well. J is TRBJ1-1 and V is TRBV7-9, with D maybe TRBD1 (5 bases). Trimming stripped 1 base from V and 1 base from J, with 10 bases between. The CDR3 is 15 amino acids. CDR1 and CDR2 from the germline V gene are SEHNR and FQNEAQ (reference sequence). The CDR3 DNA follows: TGTGCCAGCAGCTTAGGGGCAGGGAGGAACACTGAAGCTTTCTTT. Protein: CASSLGAGRNTEAFF.

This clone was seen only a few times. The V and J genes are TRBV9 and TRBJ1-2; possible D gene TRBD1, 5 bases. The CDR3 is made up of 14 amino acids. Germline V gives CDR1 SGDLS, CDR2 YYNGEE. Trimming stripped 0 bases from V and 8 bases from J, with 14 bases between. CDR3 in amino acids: CASSVAFAGTGYTF. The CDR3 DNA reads TGTGCCAGCAGCGTAGCTTTTGCCGGGACCGGCTACACCTTC.

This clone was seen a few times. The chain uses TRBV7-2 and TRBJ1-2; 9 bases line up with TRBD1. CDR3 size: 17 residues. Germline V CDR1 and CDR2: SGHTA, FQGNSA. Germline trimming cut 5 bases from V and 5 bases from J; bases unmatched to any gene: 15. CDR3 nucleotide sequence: TGTGCCAGCAGCGCAAGGGACAGGGTAGAAGGGGCGTATGGCTACACCTTC. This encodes CASSARDRVEGAYGYTF. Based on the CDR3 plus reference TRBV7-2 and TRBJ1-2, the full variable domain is GAGVSQSPSNKVTEKGKDVELRCDPISGHTALYWYRQSLGQGLEFLIYFQGNSAPDKSGLPSDRFSAERTGGSVSTLTIQRTQQEDSAVYLCASSARDRVEGAYGYTFGSGTRLTVV.

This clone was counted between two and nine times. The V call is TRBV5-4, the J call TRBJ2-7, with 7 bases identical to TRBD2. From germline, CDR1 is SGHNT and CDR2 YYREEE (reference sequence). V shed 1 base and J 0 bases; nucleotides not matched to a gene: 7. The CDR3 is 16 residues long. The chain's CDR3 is CASSLSLRGSSYEQYF. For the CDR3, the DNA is TGTGCCAGCAGCTTGTCTCTGCGGGGGAGCTCCTACGAGCAGTACTTC. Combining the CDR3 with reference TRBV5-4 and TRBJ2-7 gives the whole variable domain ETGVTQSPTHLIKTRGQQVTLRCSSQSGHNTVSWYQQALGQGPQFIFQYYREEENGRGNFPPRFSGLQFPNYSSELNVNALELDDSALYLCASSLSLRGSSYEQYFGPGTRLTVT.

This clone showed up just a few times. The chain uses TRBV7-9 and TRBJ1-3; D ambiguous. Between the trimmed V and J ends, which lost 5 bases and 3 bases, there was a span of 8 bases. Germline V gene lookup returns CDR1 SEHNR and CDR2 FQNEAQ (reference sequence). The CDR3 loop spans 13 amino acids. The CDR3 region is CASSLDYGNTIYF. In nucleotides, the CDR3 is TGTGCCAGCAGCCTAGACTATGGAAACACCATATATTTT. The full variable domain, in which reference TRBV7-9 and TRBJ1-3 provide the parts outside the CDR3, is DTGVSQNPRHKITKRGQNVTFRCDPISEHNRLYWYRQTLGQGPEFLTYFQNEAQLEKSRLLSDRFSAERPKGSFSTLEIQRTEQGDSAMYLCASSLDYGNTIYFGEGSWLTVV.

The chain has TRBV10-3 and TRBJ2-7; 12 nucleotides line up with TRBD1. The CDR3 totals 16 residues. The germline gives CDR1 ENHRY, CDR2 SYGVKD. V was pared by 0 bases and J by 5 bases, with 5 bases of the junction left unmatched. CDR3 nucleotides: TGTGCCATCAGTGAGTCGAAGGGACAGGGGGCTAACGAGCAGTACTTC. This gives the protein CAISESKGQGANEQYF.

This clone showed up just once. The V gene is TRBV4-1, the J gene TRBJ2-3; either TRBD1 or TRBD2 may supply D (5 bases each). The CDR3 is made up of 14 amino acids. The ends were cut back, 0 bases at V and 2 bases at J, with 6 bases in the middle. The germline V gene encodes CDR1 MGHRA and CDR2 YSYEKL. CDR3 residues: CASSQEGTTDTQYF. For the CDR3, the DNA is TGCGCCAGCAGCCAAGAGGGGACCACAGATACGCAGTATTTT.

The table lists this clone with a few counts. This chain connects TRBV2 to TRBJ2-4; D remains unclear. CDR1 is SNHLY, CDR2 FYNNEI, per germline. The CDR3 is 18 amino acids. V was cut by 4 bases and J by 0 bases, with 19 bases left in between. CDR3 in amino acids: CASSVWGINQLAKNIQYF. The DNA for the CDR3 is TGTGCCAGCAGTGTTTGGGGTATCAATCAACTAGCCAAAAACATTCAGTACTTC.

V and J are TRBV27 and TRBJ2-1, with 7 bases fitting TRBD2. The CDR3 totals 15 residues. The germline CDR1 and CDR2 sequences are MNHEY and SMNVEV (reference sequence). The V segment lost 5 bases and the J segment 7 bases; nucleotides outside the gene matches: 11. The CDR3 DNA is TGTGCCAGCAGTCCAACCTGGAGCGGGAATAATGAGCAGTTCTTC. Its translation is CASSPTWSGNNEQFF.

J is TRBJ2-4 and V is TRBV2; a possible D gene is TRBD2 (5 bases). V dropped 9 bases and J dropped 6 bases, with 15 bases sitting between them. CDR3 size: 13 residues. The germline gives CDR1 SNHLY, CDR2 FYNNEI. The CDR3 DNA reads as TGTGCCAGTGAGGGCCTTCGGGGAAACATTCAGTACTTC. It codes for CASEGLRGNIQYF.

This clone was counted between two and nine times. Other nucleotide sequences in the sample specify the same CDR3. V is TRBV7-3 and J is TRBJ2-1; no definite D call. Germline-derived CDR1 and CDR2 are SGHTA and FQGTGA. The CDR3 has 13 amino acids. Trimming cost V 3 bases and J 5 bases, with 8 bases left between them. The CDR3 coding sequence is TGTGCCAGCAGCTTTAGTAGGGACAATGAGCAGTTCTTC. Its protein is CASSFSRDNEQFF. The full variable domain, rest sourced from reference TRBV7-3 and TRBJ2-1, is GAGVSQTPSNKVTEKGKYVELRCDPISGHTALYWYRQSLGQGPEFLIYFQGTGAADDSGLPNDRFFAVRPEGSVSTLKIQRTERGDSAVYLCASSFSRDNEQFFGPGTRLTVL.

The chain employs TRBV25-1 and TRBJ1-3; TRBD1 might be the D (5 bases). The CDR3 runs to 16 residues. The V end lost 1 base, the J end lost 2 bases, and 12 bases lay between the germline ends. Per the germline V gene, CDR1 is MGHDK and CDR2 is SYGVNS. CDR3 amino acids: CASSESGGRTGNTIYF. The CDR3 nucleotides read TGTGCCAGCAGTGAATCTGGGGGGAGAACTGGAAACACCATATATTTT.

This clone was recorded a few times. This chain's CDR3 is CASSLAPTVNTEAFF. The CDR3 bases are TGTGCCAGCAGCTTAGCCCCGACTGTGAACACTGAAGCTTTCTTT. The chain uses TRBV7-2 and TRBJ1-1; D remains ambiguous. This CDR3 contains 15 residues. The germline V and J ends were trimmed by 0 bases and 0 bases, with 8 bases remaining between them. The V gene's germline CDR1 is SGHTA and CDR2 FQGNSA.

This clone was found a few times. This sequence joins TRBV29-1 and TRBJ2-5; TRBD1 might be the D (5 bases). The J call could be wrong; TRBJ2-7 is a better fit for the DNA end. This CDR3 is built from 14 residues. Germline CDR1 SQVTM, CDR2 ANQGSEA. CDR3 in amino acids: CSVADRESSYEQYF. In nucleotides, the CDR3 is TGCAGCGTTGCAGACAGAGAGAGCTCCTACGAGCAGTACTTC.

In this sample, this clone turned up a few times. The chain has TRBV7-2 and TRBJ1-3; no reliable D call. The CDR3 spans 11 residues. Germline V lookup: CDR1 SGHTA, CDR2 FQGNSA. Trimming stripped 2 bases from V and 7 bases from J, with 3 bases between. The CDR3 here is CASSLYNTIYF. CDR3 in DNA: TGTGCCAGCAGCTTATATAACACCATATATTTT.

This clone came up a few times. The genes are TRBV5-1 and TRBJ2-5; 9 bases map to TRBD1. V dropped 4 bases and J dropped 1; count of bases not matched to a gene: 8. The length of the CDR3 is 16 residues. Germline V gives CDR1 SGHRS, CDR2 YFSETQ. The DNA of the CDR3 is TGCGCCAGCAGCCTCGGACAGGGGAGAATCCAAGAGACCCAGTACTTC. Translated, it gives CASSLGQGRIQETQYF.

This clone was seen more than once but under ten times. The CDR3 is CASSQDIGLRVAKNIQYF. CDR3 nucleotide sequence: TGTGCCAGCAGCCAAGATATCGGACTCAGGGTAGCCAAAAACATTCAGTACTTC. The chain carries TRBV4-2 and TRBJ2-4, with D possibly being TRBD1 or TRBD2 (5 bases each). This CDR3 is built from 18 residues. Trimming cost V 0 bases and J 0 bases, with 15 bases left between them. Germline V CDR1 and CDR2: LGHNA, YNFKEQ.

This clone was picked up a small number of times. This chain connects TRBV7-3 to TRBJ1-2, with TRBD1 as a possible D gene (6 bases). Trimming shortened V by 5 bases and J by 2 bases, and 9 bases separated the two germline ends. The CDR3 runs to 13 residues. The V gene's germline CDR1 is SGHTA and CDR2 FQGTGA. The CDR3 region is CASSDRGNYGYTF. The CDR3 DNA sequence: TGTGCCAGCAGCGATAGGGGGAACTATGGCTACACCTTC. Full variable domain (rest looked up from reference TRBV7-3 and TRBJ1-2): GAGVSQTPSNKVTEKGKYVELRCDPISGHTALYWYRQSLGQGPEFLIYFQGTGAADDSGLPNDRFFAVRPEGSVSTLKIQRTERGDSAVYLCASSDRGNYGYTFGSGTRLTVV.

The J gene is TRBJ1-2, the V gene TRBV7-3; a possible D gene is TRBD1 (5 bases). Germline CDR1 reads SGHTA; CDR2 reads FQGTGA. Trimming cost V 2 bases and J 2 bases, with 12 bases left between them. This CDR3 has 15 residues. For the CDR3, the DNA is TGTGCCAGCAGCTTAGGACGGGGCAAAAACTATGGCTACACCTTC. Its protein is CASSLGRGKNYGYTF.

The CDR3 DNA is TGTGCCAGCAGCACCGGTACCCAAGAGACCCAGTACTTC. This codes for CASSTGTQETQYF. The chain carries TRBV5-4 and TRBJ2-5, with D hard to call. Germline CDR1 and CDR2: SGHNT and YYREEE (reference sequence). V was cut by 4 bases and J by 1 base, with 8 bases left in between. The CDR3 covers 13 residues.